This T cell receptor beta chain was observed in a study of regulatory T cells in long-lasting Graves disease. On this clonotype: Its specificity is unknown.

Specified time point: newly diagnosed GD, antithyroid drugs for less than 3 months. With RNA extracted from PBMCs as input, the TCR library was made. American Thyroid Association guidelines defined how Graves' disease was diagnosed. Both iRepertoire HTBI primers and Arm-PCR of CDR3 regions were used to build the TCR beta libraries. TCRdb recomputed calls from the multiplex PCR reads with MiXCR, one row per CDR3 protein. The repertoire holds 350,000 to 450,000 distinct CDR3 sequences, 15% seen once, with approximately 7.8% in the top ten. V dropped 0 bases and J dropped 0 bases, with 13 bases sitting between them. This CDR3 is 17 amino acids long. Germline lookup yields CDR1 MNHNS and CDR2 SASEGT. Study conclusions and caveats: Persistent disease favored TRBV28, TRBJ1-2 and TRBJ2-5.

These records were also assigned to another study, of T cells in Graves' hyperthyroidism and ophthalmopathy. From that report: Uncontrolled infection, other autoimmune disease, pregnancy or lactation excluded patients. Peripheral blood also featured most of the thyroid clonotypes expanded above 0.001.

The specimen was peripheral blood mononuclear cells (PBMCs), collected at new diagnosis, from a patient treated with antithyroid drugs. This chain connects TRBV6-1 to TRBJ2-3; the D gene is possibly TRBD2 (6 bases). The TCR originated in a woman aged 40 to 50 with Graves disease. Written as DNA, the CDR3 is TGTGCCAGCAGTGAAGCGCTCGGGAGTTCTAGCACAGATACGCAGTATTTT. Residues: CASSEALGSSSTDTQYF.